This T cell receptor beta chain was identified in a study of blood T cell repertoires in COVID-19. Study-wide context: From T cells, B-cell-depleted T cells, or PBMCs came the material, which was cDNA or gDNA.

Methods used by the authors: Estimated nucleated cell counts came from reference gene primer amplification. Assay used: immunoSEQ multiplex PCR; TCRdb lists only in-frame clones, some missing. V and J calls and clone size are as listed in that table; D and trimming were resolved from the DNA. The profile shows about 140,000 clones, 80% to 85% of them singletons. This receptor was obtained from a woman aged 55 to 70 with acute or convalescent COVID-19. Material for sequencing was peripheral blood.

The CDR3 protein is CASSQDLVVATLRWGTDTQYF. CDR3 nucleotide sequence: TGTGCCAGCAGCCAAGACTTGGTGGTAGCGACGCTTCGATGGGGCACAGATACGCAGTATTTT. This chain joins TRBV4-2 and TRBJ2-3; D possibly corresponds to TRBD2 (5 bases). Germline-derived CDR1 and CDR2 are LGHNA and YNFKEQ. The V and J ends lost 0 bases and 1 base respectively, with 26 bases between them. The CDR3 loop spans 21 amino acids.